This entry lists 30 T cell receptor beta chains sequenced from one sample in a study of cytomegalovirus exposure and HLA in healthy donors. In the PCR, 60 Vbeta and 13 Jbeta primers were used. Only in-frame clones appear in the TCRdb table, and some are missing; sequencing was by immunoSEQ multiplex PCR. The table records 200,000 to 250,000 clones, roughly 84% of them present only once. Sequencing was performed on PBMCs. These receptors were taken from a human donor in good health.

The chain is built from TRBV4-3 and TRBJ2-3; 15 nucleotides line up with TRBD2. From germline, CDR1 is LGHNA and CDR2 YSLEER. The CDR3 spans 17 residues. V was clipped by 3 bases and J by 4 bases; unmatched bases: 5. The CDR3 DNA sequence: TGCGCCAGCAGCCATGCCGGGACTAGCGGGAGGTCAGATACGCAGTATTTT. Translation gives CASSHAGTSGRSDTQYF.

The genes are TRBV7-2 and TRBJ2-1; no clear D gene. Per germline, CDR1 SGHTA and CDR2 FQGNSA. V was cut by 5 bases and J by 5 bases, with 10 bases left in between. This CDR3 has 13 residues. The CDR3 nucleotides are TGTGCCAGCAGCCCCCCTGCGCACAATGAGCAGTTCTTC. This encodes CASSPPAHNEQFF.

The chain employs TRBV13 and TRBJ2-7; D is perhaps TRBD2 (6 bases). The V end lost 1 base, the J end lost 2 bases, and 6 bases lay between the germline ends. The CDR3 covers 13 residues. Looked up from germline, CDR1 is PRHDT and CDR2 is FYEKMQ (reference sequence). The CDR3 region is CASSLAGAYEQYF. In DNA form, the CDR3 reads TGTGCCAGCAGCTTAGCGGGAGCCTACGAGCAGTACTTC.

This rearrangement joins TRBV7-8 to TRBJ2-3; D call uncertain. The CDR3 covers 10 residues. Germline loops: CDR1 SGHVS, CDR2 FQNEAQ. Trimming shortened V by 5 bases and J by 9 bases, and 6 bases separated the two germline ends. DNA for the CDR3: TGTGCCAGCAGCCTCGGGACGCAGTATTTT. The encoded protein is CASSLGTQYF.

CDR3 nucleotides: TGTGCCACCCTCGGGGCCTACGAGCAGTACTTC. The encoded protein is CATLGAYEQYF. This chain connects TRBV19 to TRBJ2-7; D may be TRBD2 (5 bases). The V end lost 10 bases, the J end lost 2 bases, and 9 bases lay between the germline ends. Germline assignment: CDR1 LNHDA and CDR2 SQIVND (reference sequence). This CDR3 is built from 11 residues.

CDR3 DNA: TGCGCCAGCAGCTTGGCCTTAACCCCGACAGCCTCTTCATACAATGAGCAGTTCTTC. Protein: CASSLALTPTASSYNEQFF. This chain joins TRBV5-1 and TRBJ2-1; possible D gene TRBD1, 5 bases. Trimming stripped 0 bases from V and 4 bases from J, with 23 bases between. Germline V gene lookup returns CDR1 SGHRS and CDR2 YFSETQ. This CDR3 comprises 19 residues. The full variable domain, rest sourced from reference TRBV5-1 and TRBJ2-1, is KAGVTQTPRYLIKTRGQQVTLSCSPISGHRSVSWYQQTPGQGLQFLFEYFSETQRNKGNFPGRFSGRQFSNSRSEMNVSTLELGDSALYLCASSLALTPTASSYNEQFFGPGTRLTVL.

The V gene is TRBV19, the J gene TRBJ2-7; 9 nucleotides line up with TRBD1. Germline V gives CDR1 LNHDA, CDR2 SQIVND (reference sequence). The trim removed 8 bases at V and 4 bases at J, leaving 9 bases unmatched. This CDR3 comprises 14 residues. CDR3 loop: CASCSGTGPYEQYF. The CDR3 nucleotides read TGTGCCAGTTGCTCCGGGACAGGGCCTTACGAGCAGTACTTC. Variable domain in full (rest from reference TRBV19 and TRBJ2-7): DGGITQSPKYLFRKEGQNVTLSCEQNLNHDAMYWYRQDPGQGLRLIYYSQIVNDFQKGDIAEGYSVSREKKESFPLTVTSAQKNPTAFYLCASCSGTGPYEQYFGPGTRLTVT.

V gene TRBV28 combines with J gene TRBJ1-1; a possible D gene is TRBD1 (6 bases). CDR1 and CDR2 (germline): MDHEN, SYDVKM. The CDR3 sequence is 17 residues long. Trimming left V 5 bases short and J 8 bases short, with 27 bases between. CDR3 bases: TGTGCCAGCAGTCTCGGGACAATGGAACCGCTACCCCGCGAAGCTTTCTTT. Translated: CASSLGTMEPLPREAFF.

This clone has more than one count but fewer than ten. The chain employs TRBV5-4 and TRBJ2-7; possibly TRBD1 for D (5 bases). The CDR3 consists of 14 residues. Trimming took 3 bases from V and 7 from J, leaving 17 bases between them. Germline V gene sequence: CDR1 SGHNT, CDR2 YYREEE (reference sequence). CDR3 region: CASSSVSSPGEQYF. CDR3 in DNA: TGTGCCAGCAGCTCAGTGTCGAGCCCAGGGGAGCAGTACTTC.

The rearrangement links TRBV19 to TRBJ2-7; 7 nucleotides line up with TRBD1. J was trimmed by 2 bases and V by 3 bases; bases with no gene match: 7. Germline CDR1 and CDR2: LNHDA and SQIVND (reference sequence). CDR3 length equals 15 residues. The CDR3, as DNA: TGTGCCAGTAGTATTCGGGACAGAGAAACCTACGAGCAGTACTTC. Amino acids: CASSIRDRETYEQYF.

The chain employs TRBV6-5 and TRBJ1-1; TRBD1 is a possible D gene (5 bases). The CDR3 totals 15 residues. Germline CDR1 MNHEY, CDR2 SVGAGI. V was cut by 4 bases and J by 6 bases, with 18 bases left in between. The CDR3 DNA reads TGTGCCAGCAGTTTAATGACAGTGATAAATCCTGAAGCTTTCTTT. It yields the protein CASSLMTVINPEAFF.

The chain combines TRBV4-1 with TRBJ2-2, with TRBD2 identical over 8 bases. The CDR3 covers 17 residues. V trimming: 0 bases; J trimming: 7 bases; junction bases outside the gene matches: 10. Germline V CDR1 and CDR2: MGHRA, YSYEKL. The CDR3 loop is CASSQDLGRGEGGELFF. CDR3 in DNA: TGCGCCAGCAGCCAAGATTTAGGGCGGGGGGAGGGCGGGGAGCTGTTTTTT.

The gene calls are TRBV19 and TRBJ2-5; 10 nucleotides line up with TRBD2. The CDR3 spans 15 residues. Germline lookup yields CDR1 LNHDA and CDR2 SQIVND (reference sequence). The V segment lost 2 bases and the J segment 1 base; nucleotides outside the gene matches: 1. Here the CDR3 DNA reads TGTGCCAGTAGTATACTAGCGGGAGCCCAAGAGACCCAGTACTTC. Protein product: CASSILAGAQETQYF.

The chain combines TRBV6-6 with TRBJ2-5; TRBD1 might be the D (5 bases). Near its end, the DNA agrees better with TRBJ2-7, so the J call may be wrong. The CDR3 totals 14 residues. The V gene's germline CDR1 is MNHNY and CDR2 SVGAGI (reference sequence). Here the CDR3 reads CASSYSQGTYEQYF. CDR3 DNA: TGTGCCAGCAGTTACTCCCAGGGTACCTACGAGCAGTACTTC.

The V and J genes are TRBV7-9 and TRBJ2-1; 11 bases line up with TRBD2. Germline CDR1 is SEHNR and CDR2 is FQNEAQ (reference sequence). This CDR3 is 17 amino acids long. The junction had 16 bases not matched to a gene; V was cut back by 5 bases and J by 10 bases. This CDR3 is CASSRPPGLAVRGEQFF. The CDR3 coding sequence is TGTGCCAGCAGCCGACCTCCGGGACTAGCGGTCCGGGGGGAGCAGTTCTTC.

The chain is built from TRBV2 and TRBJ2-7; TRBD2 is a possible D gene (6 bases). The ends were cut back, 6 bases at V and 3 bases at J, with 12 bases in the middle. The CDR3 loop spans 13 amino acids. CDR1 is SNHLY and CDR2 is FYNNEI in the germline V gene. The DNA of the CDR3 is TGTGCCAGCAGCCGGGGGTGGGGCTACGAGCAGTACTTC. Translated: CASSRGWGYEQYF.

The CDR3 region is CASSPGREFGYEQYF. The CDR3 region has the DNA TGTGCCAGCTCACCAGGGCGGGAGTTTGGCTACGAGCAGTACTTC. This chain connects TRBV18 to TRBJ2-7; the match to TRBD2 covers 7 bases. Germline CDR1 is KGHSH and CDR2 is LQKENI. The CDR3 is 15 residues long. The trim removed 2 bases at V and 3 bases at J, leaving 7 bases unmatched.

The chain is built from TRBV19 and TRBJ1-1, with D perhaps matching TRBD1 (6 bases). CDR1 and CDR2 from the germline V gene are LNHDA and SQIVND (reference sequence). This CDR3 is 13 amino acids long. Trimming took off 3 bases at V and 5 bases at J, with 10 bases between the two ends. The CDR3 nucleotides read TGTGCCAGTAGTATGAAGGGGGTGACTGAAGCTTTCTTT. Its translation: CASSMKGVTEAFF.

The chain has TRBV6-1 and TRBJ2-5; D is uncertain. Trimming stripped 5 bases from V and 1 base from J, with 8 bases between. This CDR3 is 13 amino acids long. Germline V lookup: CDR1 MNHNS, CDR2 SASEGT. This chain's CDR3 is CASSPGIQETQYF. CDR3 DNA: TGTGCCAGCAGTCCAGGAATCCAAGAGACCCAGTACTTC.

In DNA, the CDR3 is TGTGCCAGCAGCTTAGGCCGCTATAAGGGAGACTATGGCTACACCTTC. As protein: CASSLGRYKGDYGYTF. This rearrangement joins TRBV7-2 to TRBJ1-2; D is uncertain. Germline values: CDR1 SGHTA, CDR2 FQGNSA. V gave up 1 base and J gave up 3 bases, with 15 bases separating them. The CDR3 sequence is 16 residues long.

This chain uses TRBV5-1 with TRBJ2-7; TRBD1 is a possible D gene (6 bases). This CDR3 has 16 residues. Germline-derived CDR1 and CDR2 are SGHRS and YFSETQ. V was shortened by 0 bases and J by 3 bases, with 16 bases between the two germline ends. The CDR3 loop reads CASSLGFGGLNYEQYF. The CDR3 region has the DNA TGCGCCAGCAGCTTGGGATTTGGGGGCCTGAACTACGAGCAGTACTTC.

Details on this clone: Its ends do not fully match the called genes, so a read error is possible. The rearrangement joins TRBV7-9 to TRBJ2-3, with D possibly TRBD2 on 5 matching bases. The CDR3 sequence is 17 residues long. Germline CDR1 is SEHNR and CDR2 is FQNEAQ (reference sequence). DNA of the CDR3: TGTTCCAGCAGCCCCAGTGGGATGGGGAGAAGCACAGATACGCAGTATTTT. It yields the protein CSSSPSGMGRSTDTQYF.

V gene TRBV5-1 combines with J gene TRBJ2-3; 9 bases agree with TRBD1. CDR3 length: 17 residues. CDR1 is SGHRS, CDR2 YFSETQ, per germline. With 5 bases clipped from V and 5 bases from J, the junction kept 15 bases outside the gene matches. The CDR3 nucleotides are TGCGCCAGCAGGCACCGAGCGTCGGGACAGGGATTAGATACGCAGTATTTT. Its translation: CASRHRASGQGLDTQYF.

The rearrangement links TRBV2 to TRBJ2-5, with 10 bases matching TRBD1. The V segment lost 4 bases and the J segment 3 bases; nucleotides outside the gene matches: 2. Germline V lookup: CDR1 SNHLY, CDR2 FYNNEI. The CDR3 length is 14 residues. Written as DNA, the CDR3 is TGTGCCAGCAGTGCCGGACAGGGGGAAGAGACCCAGTACTTC. Protein sequence: CASSAGQGEETQYF.

The CDR3 loop reads CASSYGLGKETQYF. CDR3 nucleotides: TGTGCCAGCAGCTATGGACTAGGGAAAGAGACCCAGTACTTC. The chain carries TRBV27 and TRBJ2-5, with 7 bases that match TRBD2. Germline assignment: CDR1 MNHEY and CDR2 SMNVEV (reference sequence). The CDR3 totals 14 residues. Trimming took 6 bases from V and 3 from J; bases not matched to a gene: 7.

The chain couples TRBV5-1 to TRBJ2-5; TRBD1 matches at 7 bases. Losses at the gene ends were 3 bases for V and 6 bases for J; bases not matched to a gene: 8. The CDR3 is 14 residues long. CDR1 and CDR2 from the germline V gene are SGHRS and YFSETQ. CDR3 DNA sequence: TGCGCCAGCAGCTCTAGACAGGGCAGTCAGACCCAGTACTTC. It codes for CASSSRQGSQTQYF.

The V call is TRBV14, the J call TRBJ2-3; D is unresolved. Germline assignment: CDR1 SGHDN and CDR2 FVKESK. V lost 5 bases to trimming and J lost 1 base, with 13 bases between them. This CDR3 spans 15 amino acids. The DNA of the CDR3 is TGTGCCAGCAGCGAAATGGCGGCTGGCACAGATACGCAGTATTTT. Translation gives CASSEMAAGTDTQYF.

J is TRBJ2-1 and V is TRBV7-2; maybe TRBD2 (6 bases). Germline V gene data show CDR1 as SGHTA and CDR2 as FQGNSA. V was trimmed by 6 bases and J by 7 bases, leaving 19 bases between them. This CDR3 contains 15 residues. DNA of the CDR3: TGTGCCAGCAGACGAGTCCGGGACGGGAGTAATGAGCAGTTCTTC. As protein: CASRRVRDGSNEQFF. Supplemented by reference TRBV7-2 and TRBJ2-1, the full variable domain reads GAGVSQSPSNKVTEKGKDVELRCDPISGHTALYWYRQSLGQGLEFLIYFQGNSAPDKSGLPSDRFSAERTGGSVSTLTIQRTQQEDSAVYLCASRRVRDGSNEQFFGPGTRLTVL.

V and J are TRBV2 and TRBJ2-1; D might be TRBD1 (6 bases). The CDR3 is 15 amino acids. Germline-derived CDR1 and CDR2 are SNHLY and FYNNEI. The V end lost 2 bases, the J end lost 6 bases, and 14 bases lay between the germline ends. The CDR3 sequence is CASSESGAQVNEQFF. CDR3 DNA: TGTGCCAGCAGTGAATCAGGGGCGCAGGTCAATGAGCAGTTCTTC.

This clone was detected only a few times. The chain employs TRBV18 and TRBJ2-2, with 7 bases that match TRBD1. This CDR3 region has 15 residues. Trimming took 3 bases from V and 5 from J; bases not matched to a gene: 6. Looked up from germline, CDR1 is KGHSH and CDR2 is LQKENI. The CDR3 here is CASSPPQQGTGELFF. The CDR3 nucleotides are TGTGCCAGCTCACCGCCGCAACAGGGGACCGGGGAGCTGTTTTTT.